The TCR beta chain under discussion was sequenced for a study of metastatic and nonmetastatic thyroid tumors. The wider study: Samples came from malignant and benign thyroid patients, and repertoires were compared across blood and tumor or nodule tissue. Study-wide points: Benign nodules were reported to have significantly lower TCR beta diversity than malignant thyroid tumors, in blood and tumor.

This clone is a singleton in its sample. Its antigen is unidentified. A junction end diverges from the germline sequence, so it may reflect a read error. Methods used by the authors: A distant-metastasis classifier for papillary thyroid cancer was built using CDR3 differences across clinicopathological groups. From the PCR reads, TCRdb re-called clones with MiXCR. The V and J calls were determined by TCRdb, not by the authors. Among roughly 13,000 clones listed, about 26% were seen once. Among the patients, none had received any treatment before thyroid surgery. CDR1 is SGHAT, CDR2 FQNNGV, per germline. This CDR3 is built from 13 residues.

The chain uses TRBV11-2 and TRBJ2-5, with a weak D call TRBD2 (5 bases). The TCR comes from a female donor with papillary thyroid cancer or a benign thyroid nodule (not recorded which). Some clones in this sample may be carry-over from other donors' samples. Specimen: tumor tissue. This CDR3 reads CASSSSTTGWKFF. CDR3 sequence (DNA): TGTGCCAGCAGCTCATCGACTACCGGGTGGAAGTTCTTC.